The source of this T cell receptor (beta chain) is a study of post-analysis software for immune sequencing data. On the study more broadly: Relapsing-remitting, secondary progressive and progressive-relapsing courses of multiple sclerosis were included. Study findings and constraints: Under F measure analysis, samples from one preparation batch co-clustered strongly. Normalized Chao1 diversity was significantly lower in multiple sclerosis patients than in controls. Four to six TRBV segments, including TRBV5-6, TRBV5-1 and TRBV20-1, were more frequent in patients than controls.

Researchers reported that TCR beta cDNA libraries carried unique molecular identifiers. TCRdb redid the calling of the PCR reads with MiXCR, one entry per CDR3 protein. The table shows 400,000 to 500,000 distinct CDR3 sequences, with over 30% occurring only once. Comment on this clonotype: No antigen is known for it.

This CDR3 comprises 14 residues. Looked up from germline, CDR1 is SEHNR and CDR2 is FQNEAQ (reference sequence). Trimming cost V 6 bases and J 11 bases, with 17 bases left between them. The V call is TRBV7-9, the J call TRBJ1-6, with D maybe TRBD1 (5 bases). The sequence was collected from a girl aged 2 to 9 with multiple sclerosis. Material: blood. CDR3 amino acids: CASSSDSNLPPLHF. Written as DNA, the CDR3 is TGTGCCAGCAGTTCTGACAGTAATTTGCCACCCCTCCACTTT. The full variable domain, in which reference TRBV7-9 and TRBJ1-6 provide the parts outside the CDR3, is DTGVSQNPRHKITKRGQNVTFRCDPISEHNRLYWYRQTLGQGPEFLTYFQNEAQLEKSRLLSDRFSAERPKGSFSTLEIQRTEQGDSAMYLCASSSDSNLPPLHFGNGTRLTVT.